These 5 T cell receptor beta chains were all obtained from the same sample, sequenced in a study of human T cells and chemical hapten exposure. TCRdb re-analysed the RACE reads in MiXCR, keeping a single row per CDR3 protein. The table records about 340,000 distinct CDR3 sequences, around 6.9% of them present only once. The time point denotes: patch test 1, 2 weeks after DPC sensitization. The treatment is: therapeutic diphenylcyclopropenone sensitization with weekly scalp DPC. This sample comprised whole blood, obtained in connection with sensitization to the hapten diphenylcyclopropenone (DPC). These receptors all come from a woman between 18 and 29 years old with alopecia areata. Some clones in this sample may be carry-over from other donors' samples.

This clonotype appeared a few times. The V and J genes are TRBV18 and TRBJ1-5; 9 bases match TRBD1. V dropped 2 bases and J dropped 1; count of bases not matched to a gene: 6. Germline CDR1 and CDR2: KGHSH and LQKENI. The length of the CDR3 is 17 residues. For the CDR3, the DNA is TGTGCCAGCTCACCAACAACAGGGGGCGCGAGCAATCAGCCCCAGCATTTT. It yields the protein CASSPTTGGASNQPQHF.

At least ten counts were recorded for this clonotype. The chain carries TRBV20-1 and TRBJ2-3, with D tentatively TRBD1 (6 bases). The germline V gene has CDR1 DFQATT and CDR2 SNEGSKA (reference sequence). V lost 0 bases to trimming and J lost 6 bases, with 16 bases between them. This CDR3 is built from 15 residues. The CDR3: CSARDSGQRWDTQYF. In DNA, the CDR3 is TGCAGTGCTAGAGATAGTGGACAGCGGTGGGATACGCAGTATTTT.

J is TRBJ2-2 and V is TRBV14, with D unclear. The CDR3 runs to 18 residues. Between the trimmed V and J ends, which lost 0 bases and 3 bases, there was a span of 17 bases. Germline V gene data show CDR1 as SGHDN and CDR2 as FVKESK. The CDR3 DNA follows: TGTGCCAGCAGCCAAGATTGGCAAGAGAAAAGCGACACCGGGGAGCTGTTTTTT. This encodes CASSQDWQEKSDTGELFF.

The chain couples TRBV5-1 to TRBJ2-3, with a tentative D call TRBD1 (6 bases). The CDR3 loop spans 14 amino acids. V was cut by 2 bases and J by 7 bases, with 14 bases left in between. Looked up from germline, CDR1 is SGHRS and CDR2 is YFSETQ. CDR3 sequence reads: CASSLTLDSHTQYF. DNA of the CDR3: TGCGCCAGCAGCTTAACCTTGGACAGCCATACGCAGTATTTT. Using reference TRBV5-1 and TRBJ2-3 for the parts outside the CDR3, the full variable domain is KAGVTQTPRYLIKTRGQQVTLSCSPISGHRSVSWYQQTPGQGLQFLFEYFSETQRNKGNFPGRFSGRQFSNSRSEMNVSTLELGDSALYLCASSLTLDSHTQYFGPGTRLTVL.

This clonotype was counted at least ten times. The chain carries TRBV4-3 and TRBJ1-4; D gene uncertain. The CDR3 totals 20 residues. Germline assignment: CDR1 LGHNA and CDR2 YSLEER. V lost 1 base and J 0 bases, leaving 21 bases between the germline ends. The CDR3 is CASSQVFPSGKQTTNEKLFF. The CDR3 DNA follows: TGCGCCAGCAGCCAAGTCTTCCCCAGCGGAAAACAAACAACTAATGAAAAACTGTTTTTT.